These T cell receptor beta chains were read from a single sample in a study of graft-versus-host responses after intestinal transplantation. Clones were sequenced by immunoSEQ multiplex PCR, and TCRdb holds only the in-frame ones, with some missing. Of about 120,000 clones listed, over 80% were seen once; the top ten hold about 0.11%. These receptors have no known antigen. The sample in question was unstimulated CD4+ T cells sorted from spleen or lymph node cells, obtained before intestinal transplant. The receptors here all came from a human donor who received an intestinal transplant. The CDR3 runs from the conserved cysteine through the conserved F or W. The D gene is left open where the match is weak. Not all rows give a size; the values are once, few, many and, for expanded clones, a class.

TRBD2 NA TRBJ2-5 TRBV6-5 CASSVKAGKLYF TGTGCCAGCAGCGTCAAAGCGGGAAAGTTATACTTC
NA NA TRBJ2-7 TRBV18 CASSPQVIQGSYEQYF TGTGCCAGCTCACCCCAGGTTATACAGGGTTCCTACGAGCAGTACTTC
TRBD2 NA TRBJ2-1 TRBV7-3 CASSLMGLAGFEQFF TGTGCCAGCAGCTTAATGGGACTAGCGGGATTTGAGCAGTTCTTC
NA NA TRBJ1-1 TRBV5-1 CASSRRGVGIGSTEAFF TGCGCCAGCAGCCGGCGGGGCGTTGGAATAGGTAGCACTGAAGCTTTCTTT
NA NA TRBJ1-3 TRBV10-3 CAISESGNTIYF TGTGCCATCAGTGAATCAGGAAACACCATATATTTT
NA NA TRBJ1-3 TRBV5-1 CASSLTNSGNTIYF TGCGCCAGCAGCTTGACCAACTCTGGAAACACCATATATTTT
NA once TRBJ2-7 TRBV4-2 CASSQDSGARGIFSYEQYF TGTGCCAGCAGCCAAGATTCTGGGGCTCGCGGGATTTTCTCCTACGAGCAGTACTTC
NA NA TRBJ2-7 TRBV10-3 CAIRGSYEQYF TGTGCCATCCGAGGATCCTACGAGCAGTACTTC
TRBD1 NA TRBJ1-1 TRBV2 CATTGMNTEAFF TGTGCCACGACAGGGATGAACACTGAAGCTTTCTTT
TRBD1 NA TRBJ1-2 TRBV27 CASSYRFTGGYGYTF TGTGCCAGCAGTTACCGTTTTACAGGGGGCTATGGCTACACCTTC
NA NA TRBJ2-2 TRBV11-3 CASSLGGSNTGELFF TGTGCCAGCAGCTTAGGAGGATCGAACACCGGGGAGCTGTTTTTT
TRBD2 NA TRBJ2-1 TRBV19 CASSIQGRLAGGEQFF TGTGCCAGTAGTATTCAGGGGAGACTAGCGGGAGGTGAGCAGTTCTTC
TRBD1 NA TRBJ2-7 TRBV6-5 CASSYPTGTGFYEQYF TGTGCCAGCAGTTACCCAACCGGGACAGGATTTTACGAGCAGTACTTC
NA NA TRBJ2-7 TRBV6-6 CASSGTRAYEQYF TGTGCCAGCAGCGGAACTAGAGCCTACGAGCAGTACTTC
NA NA TRBJ2-1 TRBV6-1 CASSEVGGGGSYNEQFF TGTGCCAGCAGTGAAGTGGGGGGAGGTGGCTCCTACAATGAGCAGTTCTTC
NA NA TRBJ2-5 TRBV18 CASSQEIQETQYF TGTGCCAGCTCTCAAGAGATCCAAGAGACCCAGTACTTC
TRBD1 NA TRBJ2-7 TRBV5-4 CASSSPGTGFYEQYF TGTGCCAGCAGCTCCCCCGGGACAGGGTTCTACGAGCAGTACTTC
NA NA TRBJ2-5 TRBV15 CATSRDPQETQYF TGTGCCACCAGCAGAGACCCACAAGAGACCCAGTACTTC
NA NA TRBJ2-7 TRBV18 CASSPSATIAPYEQYF TGTGCCAGCTCACCCAGTGCGACTATAGCCCCCTACGAGCAGTACTTC
TRBD1 NA TRBJ2-2 TRBV11-2 CASSSSDRGSTGELFF TGTGCCAGCAGCTCCTCGGACAGGGGGAGCACCGGGGAGCTGTTTTTT
TRBD2 NA TRBJ2-1 TRBV6-5 CASILPTSGGNEQFF TGTGCCAGCATCCTCCCGACTAGCGGGGGGAATGAGCAGTTCTTC
NA NA TRBJ1-4 TRBV10-1 CASSETGQTKLFF TGCGCCAGCAGTGAGACCGGACAGACGAAACTGTTTTTT
NA NA TRBJ2-1 TRBV7-7 CASSTSAGDHNEQFF TGTGCTAGCAGCACATCCGCCGGGGACCACAATGAGCAGTTCTTC
NA once TRBJ2-5 TRBV15 CATSRDPTGQETQYF TGTGCCACCAGCAGAGATCCAACAGGCCAAGAGACCCAGTACTTC
NA NA TRBJ2-2 TRBV7-9 CASSLVPNTGELFF TGTGCCAGCAGCTTAGTCCCGAACACCGGGGAGCTGTTTTTT
TRBD1 NA TRBJ1-1 TRBV18 CASSPNRGNTEAFF TGTGCCAGCTCACCCAACAGGGGGAACACTGAAGCTTTCTTT
TRBD1 few TRBJ2-7 TRBV10-3 CAISEGGTGGQEQYF TGTGCCATCAGTGAGGGCGGGACAGGGGGCCAGGAGCAGTACTTC
NA NA TRBJ2-7 TRBV7-9 CASSALPDSEQYF TGTGCCAGCAGCGCCCTTCCCGATAGCGAGCAGTACTTC
NA NA TRBJ2-1 TRBV10-3 CAISESWAYNEQFF TGTGCCATCAGTGAGTCGTGGGCGTACAATGAGCAGTTCTTC
NA NA TRBJ2-4 TRBV9 CASSADVLAKNIQYF TGTGCCAGCAGCGCAGATGTACTAGCCAAAAACATTCAGTACTTC
TRBD2 NA TRBJ2-3 TRBV11-2 CASSLTSGYTDTQYF TGTGCCAGCAGCTTAACTAGCGGATACACAGATACGCAGTATTTT
TRBD2 once TRBJ2-7 TRBV6-5 CASSWSGRYEQYF TGTGCCAGCAGTTGGAGCGGGAGGTACGAGCAGTACTTC
NA NA TRBJ2-7 TRBV27 CASSSLDRSSYEQYF TGTGCCAGCAGTTCCCTCGACAGGAGCTCCTACGAGCAGTACTTC
TRBD2 NA TRBJ2-1 TRBV6-5 CASRLAGGFNEQFF TGTGCCAGCAGGTTAGCGGGAGGGTTCAATGAGCAGTTCTTC
TRBD2 NA TRBJ2-1 TRBV6-1 CASSQAIAGGGNEQFF TGTGCCAGCAGTCAAGCTATAGCGGGAGGAGGCAATGAGCAGTTCTTC
TRBD1 NA TRBJ1-1 TRBV6-5 CASSYITGGTEAFF TGTGCCAGCAGTTACATCACAGGGGGCACTGAAGCTTTCTTT
NA NA TRBJ2-1 TRBV12-5 CASGLASGWKFF TGTGCTAGTGGTTTGGCTTCGGGTTGGAAGTTCTTC
NA once TRBJ2-7 TRBV18 CASSTTGKEQYF TGTGCCAGCTCAACCACCGGGAAAGAGCAGTACTTC
NA NA TRBJ2-2 TRBV5-6 CASSRRAGPNTGELFF TGTGCCAGCAGCCGGCGGGCGGGACCGAACACCGGGGAGCTGTTTTTT
NA NA TRBJ2-5 TRBV16 CASSPQRGETQYF TGTGCCAGCAGCCCTCAACGAGGAGAGACCCAGTACTTC
NA NA TRBJ2-5 TRBV7-3 CASSLGVGETQYF TGTGCCAGCAGCTTAGGGGTGGGGGAGACCCAGTACTTC
NA NA TRBJ2-7 TRBV6-1 CASGIYEQYF TGTGCCAGCGGGATCTACGAGCAGTACTTC
TRBD2 NA TRBJ2-3 TRBV7-3 CASSLGRASTDTQYF TGTGCCAGCAGCTTAGGGAGGGCCAGCACAGATACGCAGTATTTT
TRBD2 NA TRBJ2-1 TRBV18 CASSPGTSGRNEQFF TGTGCCAGCTCTCCCGGGACTAGCGGGAGGAATGAGCAGTTCTTC
TRBD2 NA TRBJ2-6 TRBV9 CASSAYSGATSGANVLTF TGTGCCAGCAGCGCTTATAGCGGGGCTACCTCTGGGGCCAACGTCCTGACTTTC
NA NA TRBJ1-4 TRBV5-1 CASSQTFGPNEKLFF TGCGCCAGCAGCCAGACCTTCGGGCCAAATGAAAAACTGTTTTTT
NA NA TRBJ2-7 TRBV19 CASRRLVGEYEQYF TGTGCCAGTAGGCGCCTTGTGGGGGAGTACGAGCAGTACTTC
NA NA TRBJ2-3 TRBV2 CASSTGSPGDTQYF TGTGCCAGCAGTACCGGGTCCCCTGGAGATACGCAGTATTTT
TRBD1 once TRBJ1-1 TRBV6-5 CASIGTGAVNTEAFF TGTGCCAGCATTGGGACAGGGGCCGTGAACACTGAAGCTTTCTTT
NA NA TRBJ2-7 TRBV6-1 CASSGTASSYEQYF TGTGCCAGCAGTGGGACAGCCAGCTCCTACGAGCAGTACTTC
NA NA TRBJ2-1 TRBV21-1 CASSKEKFRLAAYNEQFF TGTGCCAGCAGCAAAGAGAAATTTAGACTAGCGGCCTACAATGAGCAGTTCTTC
NA NA TRBJ2-1 TRBV11-3 CASSPRGSSYNEQFF TGTGCCAGCAGCCCTCGGGGGAGCTCCTACAATGAGCAGTTCTTC
NA NA TRBJ2-1 TRBV12-2 CASRLRVDEQFF TGTGCAAGTCGCTTAAGGGTCGATGAGCAGTTCTTC
TRBD2 NA TRBJ2-4 TRBV5-4 CASSFGGEAKNIQYF TGTGCCAGCAGCTTCGGGGGGGAAGCCAAAAACATTCAGTACTTC